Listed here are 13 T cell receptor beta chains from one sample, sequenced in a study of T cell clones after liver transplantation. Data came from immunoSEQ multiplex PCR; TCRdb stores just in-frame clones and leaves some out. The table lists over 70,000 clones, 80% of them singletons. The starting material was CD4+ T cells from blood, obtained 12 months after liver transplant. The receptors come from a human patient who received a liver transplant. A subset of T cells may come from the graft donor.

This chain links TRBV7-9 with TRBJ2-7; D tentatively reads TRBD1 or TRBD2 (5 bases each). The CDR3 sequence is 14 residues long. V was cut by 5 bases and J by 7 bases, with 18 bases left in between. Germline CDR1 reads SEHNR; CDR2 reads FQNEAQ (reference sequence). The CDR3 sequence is CASSLLGTVGEQYF. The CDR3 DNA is TGTGCCAGCAGCCTTCTCGGGACGGTGGGGGAGCAGTACTTC.

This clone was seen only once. CDR3 in amino acids: CASSQGGLYNEQFF. The CDR3 DNA sequence: TGTGCCAGCAGCCAAGGTGGGTTATACAATGAGCAGTTCTTC. V gene TRBV4-2 combines with J gene TRBJ2-1; D is unclear. CDR1 and CDR2 (germline): LGHNA, YNFKEQ. The CDR3 runs 14 residues. Trimming took 1 base from V and 4 from J, leaving 8 bases between them.

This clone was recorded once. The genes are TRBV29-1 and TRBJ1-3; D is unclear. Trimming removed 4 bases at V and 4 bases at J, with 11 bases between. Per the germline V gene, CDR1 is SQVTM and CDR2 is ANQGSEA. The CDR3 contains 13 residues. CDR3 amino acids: CSVVRGSGNTIYF. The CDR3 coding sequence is TGCAGCGTTGTCAGAGGATCAGGAAACACCATATATTTT.

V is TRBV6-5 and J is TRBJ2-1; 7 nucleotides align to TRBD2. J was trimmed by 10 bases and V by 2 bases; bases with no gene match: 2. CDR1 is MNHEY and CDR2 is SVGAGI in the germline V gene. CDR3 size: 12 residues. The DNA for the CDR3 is TGTGCCAGCAGTTACGGTAGCGGGGAGCAGTTCTTC. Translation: CASSYGSGEQFF.

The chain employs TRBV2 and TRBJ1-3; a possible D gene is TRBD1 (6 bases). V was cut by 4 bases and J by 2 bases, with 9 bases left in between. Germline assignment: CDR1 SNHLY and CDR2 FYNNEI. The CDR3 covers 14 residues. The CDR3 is CASSASGAGNTIYF. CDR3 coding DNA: TGTGCCAGCAGTGCATCAGGGGCTGGAAACACCATATATTTT.

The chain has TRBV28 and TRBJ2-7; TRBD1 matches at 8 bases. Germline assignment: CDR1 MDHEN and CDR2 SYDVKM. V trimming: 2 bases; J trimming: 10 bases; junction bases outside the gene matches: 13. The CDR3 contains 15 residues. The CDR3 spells CASSLRANQGARQYF. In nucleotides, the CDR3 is TGTGCCAGCAGTTTAAGGGCCAACCAGGGGGCGCGACAGTACTTC.

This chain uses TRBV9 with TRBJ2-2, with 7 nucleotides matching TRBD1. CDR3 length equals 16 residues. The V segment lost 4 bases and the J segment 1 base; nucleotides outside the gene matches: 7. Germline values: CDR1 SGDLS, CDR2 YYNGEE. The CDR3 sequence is CASSPLGGGNTGELFF. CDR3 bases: TGTGCCAGCAGCCCCTTAGGGGGCGGGAACACCGGGGAGCTGTTTTTT.

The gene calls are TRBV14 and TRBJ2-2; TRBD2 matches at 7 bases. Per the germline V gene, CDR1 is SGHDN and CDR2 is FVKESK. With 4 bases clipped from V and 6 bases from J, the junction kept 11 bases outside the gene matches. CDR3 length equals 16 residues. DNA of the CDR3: TGTGCCAGCAGCCCCCGCAGGTTTCGGGGGGCCGGGGAGCTGTTTTTT. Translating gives CASSPRRFRGAGELFF.

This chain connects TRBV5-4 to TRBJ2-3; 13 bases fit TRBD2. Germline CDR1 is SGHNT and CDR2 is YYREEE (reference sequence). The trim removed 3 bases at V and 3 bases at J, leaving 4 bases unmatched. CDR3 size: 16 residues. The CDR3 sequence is CASSSWTSGSTDTQYF. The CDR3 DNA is TGTGCCAGCAGCTCTTGGACTAGCGGGAGTACAGATACGCAGTATTTT.

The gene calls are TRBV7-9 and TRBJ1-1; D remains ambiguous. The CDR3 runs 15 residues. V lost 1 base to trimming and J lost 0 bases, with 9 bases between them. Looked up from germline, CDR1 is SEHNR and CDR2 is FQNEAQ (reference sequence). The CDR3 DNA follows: TGTGCCAGCAGCTTAGAGATAGGTCTGAACACTGAAGCTTTCTTT. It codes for CASSLEIGLNTEAFF.

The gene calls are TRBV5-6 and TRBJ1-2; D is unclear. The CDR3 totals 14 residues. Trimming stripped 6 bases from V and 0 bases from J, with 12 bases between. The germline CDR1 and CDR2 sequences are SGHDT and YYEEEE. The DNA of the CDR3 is TGTGCCAGCAACCTAGTCGGTGCTAACTATGGCTACACCTTC. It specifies CASNLVGANYGYTF.

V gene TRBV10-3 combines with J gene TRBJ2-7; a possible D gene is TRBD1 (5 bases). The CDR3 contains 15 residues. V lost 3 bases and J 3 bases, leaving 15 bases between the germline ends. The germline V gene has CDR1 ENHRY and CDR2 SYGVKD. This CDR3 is CAISDSPRQHYEQYF. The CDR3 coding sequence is TGTGCCATCAGTGACTCTCCGAGACAGCACTACGAGCAGTACTTC.

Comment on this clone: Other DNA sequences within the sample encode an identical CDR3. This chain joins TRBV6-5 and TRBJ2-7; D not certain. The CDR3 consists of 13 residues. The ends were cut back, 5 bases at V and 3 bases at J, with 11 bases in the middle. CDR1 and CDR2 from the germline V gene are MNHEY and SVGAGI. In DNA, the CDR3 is TGTGCCAGCAGTCACCCATCTAGCTACGAGCAGTACTTC. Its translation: CASSHPSSYEQYF.